This TCR beta chain comes out of a study of T cell responses to AZD1222 COVID-19 vaccine. Study as a whole: Pooling of second doses given at about 4 or about 12 weeks was done. Points from the study as a whole: Elevations in Spike-specific TCR breadth and depth followed administration of two AZD1222 doses.

Clones were sequenced by immunoSEQ multiplex PCR, and TCRdb holds only the in-frame ones, with some missing. The data show 130,000 or so clones, about nine tenths seen once. About this clone itself: What it binds is unknown.

Germline CDR1 reads KGHSH; CDR2 reads LQKENI. Trimming took off 3 bases at V and 3 bases at J, with 14 bases between the two ends. The CDR3 covers 15 residues. The TCR originated in an adult in good health. The sequenced sample was peripheral blood, obtained on day 0 of AZD1222 vaccination. The chain recombines TRBV18 with TRBJ1-1; tentative D call: TRBD1 (5 bases). CDR3 loop: CASSPFEGMHTEAFF. The CDR3 nucleotides are TGTGCCAGCTCACCTTTTGAGGGGATGCACACTGAAGCTTTCTTT.